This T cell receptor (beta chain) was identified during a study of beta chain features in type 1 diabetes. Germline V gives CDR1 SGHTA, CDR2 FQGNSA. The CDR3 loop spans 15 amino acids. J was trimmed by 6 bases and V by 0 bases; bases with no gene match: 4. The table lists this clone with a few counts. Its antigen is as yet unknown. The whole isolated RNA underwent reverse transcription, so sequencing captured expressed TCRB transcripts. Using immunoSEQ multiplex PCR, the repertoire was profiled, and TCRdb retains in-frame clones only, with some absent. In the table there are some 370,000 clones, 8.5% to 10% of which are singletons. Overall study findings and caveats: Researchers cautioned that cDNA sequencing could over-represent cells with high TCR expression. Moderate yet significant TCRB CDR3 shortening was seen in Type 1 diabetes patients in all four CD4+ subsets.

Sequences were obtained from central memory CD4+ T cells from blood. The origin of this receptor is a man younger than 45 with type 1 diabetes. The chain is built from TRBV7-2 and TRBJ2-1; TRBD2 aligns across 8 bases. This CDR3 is CASSLASGTLNEQFF. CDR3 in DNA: TGTGCCAGCAGCTTAGCTAGCGGGACTCTCAATGAGCAGTTCTTC.